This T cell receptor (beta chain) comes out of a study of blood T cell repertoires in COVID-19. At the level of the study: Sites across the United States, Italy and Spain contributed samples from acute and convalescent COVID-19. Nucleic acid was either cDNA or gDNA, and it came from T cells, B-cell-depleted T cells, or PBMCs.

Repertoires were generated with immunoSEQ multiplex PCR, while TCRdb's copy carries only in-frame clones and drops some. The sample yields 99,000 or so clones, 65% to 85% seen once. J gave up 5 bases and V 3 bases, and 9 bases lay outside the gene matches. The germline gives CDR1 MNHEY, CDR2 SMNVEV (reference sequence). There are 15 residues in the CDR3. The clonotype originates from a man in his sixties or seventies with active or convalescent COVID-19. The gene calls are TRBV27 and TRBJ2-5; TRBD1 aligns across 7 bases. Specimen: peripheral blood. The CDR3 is CASSFPAGGVETQYF. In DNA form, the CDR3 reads TGTGCCAGCAGTTTCCCCGCAGGGGGTGTGGAGACCCAGTACTTC.